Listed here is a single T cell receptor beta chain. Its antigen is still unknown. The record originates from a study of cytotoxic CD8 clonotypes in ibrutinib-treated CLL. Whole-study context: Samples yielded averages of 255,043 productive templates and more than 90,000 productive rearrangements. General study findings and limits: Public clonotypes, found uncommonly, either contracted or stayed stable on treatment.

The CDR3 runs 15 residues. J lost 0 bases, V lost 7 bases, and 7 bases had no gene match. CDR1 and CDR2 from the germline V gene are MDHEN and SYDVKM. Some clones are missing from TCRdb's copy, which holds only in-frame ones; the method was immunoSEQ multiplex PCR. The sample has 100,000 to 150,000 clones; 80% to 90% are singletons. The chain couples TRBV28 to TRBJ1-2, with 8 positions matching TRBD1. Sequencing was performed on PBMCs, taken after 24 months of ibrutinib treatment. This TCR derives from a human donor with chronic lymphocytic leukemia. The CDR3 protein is CASNPGTGPNYGYTF. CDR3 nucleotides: TGTGCCAGCAACCCCGGGACAGGACCTAACTATGGCTACACCTTC.